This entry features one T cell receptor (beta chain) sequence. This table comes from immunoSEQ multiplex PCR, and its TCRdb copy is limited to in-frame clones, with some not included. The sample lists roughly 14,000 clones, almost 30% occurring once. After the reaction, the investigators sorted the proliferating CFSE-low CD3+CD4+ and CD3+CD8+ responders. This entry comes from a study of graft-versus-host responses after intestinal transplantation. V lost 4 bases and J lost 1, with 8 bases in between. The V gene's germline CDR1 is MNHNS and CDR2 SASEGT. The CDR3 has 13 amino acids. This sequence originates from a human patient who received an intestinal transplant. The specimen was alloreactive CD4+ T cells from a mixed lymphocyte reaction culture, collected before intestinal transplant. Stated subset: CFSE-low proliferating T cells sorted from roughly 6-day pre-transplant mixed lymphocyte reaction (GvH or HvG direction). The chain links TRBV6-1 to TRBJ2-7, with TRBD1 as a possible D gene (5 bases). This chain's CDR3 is CASSGDRSYEQYF. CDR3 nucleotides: TGTGCCAGCAGTGGTGACAGATCCTACGAGCAGTACTTC.